This TCR beta chain was profiled in a study of T-cell memory formation after mild COVID-19. Study observations and caveats: Among clones contracting day 15 to 85, CD4/CD8 was balanced, whereas later expanders leaned CD4+. CM and EM subsets held most contracting CD4+ clones; EMRA held CD8+ ones.

V lost 1 base and J 0 bases, leaving 6 bases between the germline ends. From germline, CDR1 is SGHTA and CDR2 FQGNSA. This CDR3 is 14 amino acids long. A remark on this clonotype: The target antigen is unknown.

TCRdb reanalysed the 5' RACE reads using MiXCR and keeps one entry per CDR3 protein. The table has tens of thousands of distinct CDR3 sequences, around 13% seen once. Sample: PBMCs or a T cell subset sorted from them (not recorded which). This sequence originates from a man between 18 and 35 years old who had mild COVID-19 (a few samples of this study predate the infection). Cell type and time point are not known. This chain joins TRBV7-2 and TRBJ2-5; unclear D gene. The DNA of the CDR3 is TGTGCCAGCAGCTTAGTCGACAACCAAGAGACCCAGTACTTC. This codes for CASSLVDNQETQYF.